Shown below are 22 T cell receptor beta chains from a single sample sequenced in a study of breast tumors, draining lymph nodes, adjacent tissues. MiXCR, applied by TCRdb to the multiplex PCR reads, yields one record per CDR3 protein. The sample contains about 180,000 distinct CDR3 sequences, 25% to 40% of which appear only once. Breast cancer patients provided tissue from their axillary draining lymph nodes. Sequencing was carried out using axillary lymph node tissue. Receptors were obtained from a female donor with breast cancer. Some clones in this sample may be carry-over from other donors' samples.

Many counts were recorded for this clonotype. The V call is TRBV12-5, the J call TRBJ2-7; D is unresolved. The germline CDR1 and CDR2 sequences are LGHNT and FRNRAP. The length of the CDR3 is 12 residues. V was cut by 5 bases and J by 2 bases, with 7 bases left in between. Written as DNA, the CDR3 is TGTGCTAGTGGTCCGAATACCTACGAGCAGTACTTC. This gives the protein CASGPNTYEQYF.

This clonotype was seen ten or more times. This chain joins TRBV20-1 and TRBJ1-2; D remains ambiguous. This CDR3 is 11 amino acids long. The germline CDR1 and CDR2 sequences are DFQATT and SNEGSKA (reference sequence). The V end lost 6 bases, the J end lost 5 bases, and 10 bases lay between the germline ends. CDR3 loop: CSAPGFYGYTF. The CDR3 DNA reads as TGCAGTGCCCCGGGTTTTTATGGCTACACCTTC.

This clonotype has at least ten counts. Here the CDR3 reads CASSQDSATYTDTQYF. The CDR3, as DNA: TGCGCCAGCAGCCAAGATTCCGCTACCTACACAGATACGCAGTATTTT. J is TRBJ2-3 and V is TRBV4-1; D uncertain. CDR3 length equals 16 residues. Germline V lookup: CDR1 MGHRA, CDR2 YSYEKL. With 0 bases removed from V and 2 bases from J, the gap between germline ends came to 12 bases.

About this clonotype itself: This may be a read error: a much more frequent sequence differs by one nucleotide. Since no conserved phenylalanine or tryptophan closes the CDR3, a read error is the likely cause. This chain links TRBV5-4 with TRBJ1-5, with 7 nucleotides matching TRBD1. CDR3 length: 16 amino acids. CDR1 SGHNT and CDR2 YYREEE come from the germline V gene (reference sequence). After removal of 4 bases from V and 3 bases from J, the junction contained 10 bases not matched to a gene. This CDR3 reads CASSHIGTALNQPQHL. CDR3 in DNA: TGTGCCAGCAGCCATATCGGGACAGCCCTCAATCAGCCCCAGCATCTT.

This clonotype was observed many times. J is TRBJ2-7 and V is TRBV5-1; 8 nucleotides align to TRBD1. This CDR3 is 16 amino acids long. Germline-derived CDR1 and CDR2 are SGHRS and YFSETQ. The V segment lost 2 bases and the J segment 2 bases; nucleotides outside the gene matches: 9. The DNA of the CDR3 is TGCGCCAGCAGCTTTAAAAAACGACAGGGGCCCTACGAGCAGTACTTC. Amino acids: CASSFKKRQGPYEQYF.

The chain uses TRBV6-5 and TRBJ2-5; 8 bases fit TRBD2. The J segment lost 5 bases and the V segment lost 5 bases, leaving 25 bases of the junction unmatched. This CDR3 contains 20 residues. The germline V gene encodes CDR1 MNHEY and CDR2 SVGAGI. The CDR3 region is CASSGEDPTPGSGSVETQYF. CDR3 DNA sequence: TGTGCCAGCAGTGGGGAGGACCCGACACCGGGGAGCGGGAGTGTGGAGACCCAGTACTTC.

This clonotype occurred many times. The chain is built from TRBV5-1 and TRBJ2-1; the D gene could be TRBD1 or TRBD2 (5 bases each). V lost 6 bases and J 8 bases, leaving 18 bases between the germline ends. Germline CDR1 is SGHRS and CDR2 is YFSETQ. There are 14 residues in the CDR3. CDR3 amino acids: CASTLGTSLDEQFF. In nucleotides, the CDR3 is TGCGCCAGCACCCTTGGGACCTCCCTAGATGAGCAGTTCTTC.

This clonotype was seen repeatedly, ten times or more. This chain links TRBV9 with TRBJ2-1; TRBD2 aligns across 12 bases. The CDR3 is made up of 17 amino acids. Trimming removed 0 bases from V and 7 bases from J; junction bases left unmatched: 8. Looked up from germline, CDR1 is SGDLS and CDR2 is YYNGEE. CDR3: CASSVGLAGGPVNEQFF. The CDR3 bases are TGTGCCAGCAGCGTAGGGCTAGCGGGGGGGCCGGTAAATGAGCAGTTCTTC.

V usage is TRBV25-1 and J usage is TRBJ1-2; TRBD1 matches at 8 bases. Germline assignment: CDR1 MGHDK and CDR2 SYGVNS. This CDR3 region has 14 residues. V lost 3 bases to trimming and J lost 2 bases; unmatched junction nucleotides: 2. The CDR3 loop reads CASSDRGHNYGYTF. The CDR3 nucleotides are TGTGCCAGCAGTGACAGGGGGCACAACTATGGCTACACCTTC.

This clonotype was recorded at least ten times. A single base separates this from a much larger clone, so it may be a read error. The chain links TRBV11-2 to TRBJ1-2; TRBD1 is a possible D gene (5 bases). The V gene lost 5 bases and the J gene lost 4 bases, with 14 bases spanning the gap. The CDR3 is 14 amino acids. CDR1 and CDR2 from the germline V gene are SGHAT and FQNNGV. DNA for the CDR3: TGTGCCAGCAGCGGGGGAAGCACTACCTATGGCTACACCTTC. It yields the protein CASSGGSTTYGYTF.

This clonotype has a count of ten or more. V usage is TRBV24-1 and J usage is TRBJ1-2, with a tentative D call TRBD1 (5 bases). The CDR3 extends over 13 amino acids. The germline V gene encodes CDR1 KGHDR and CDR2 SFDVKD. Trimming took off 3 bases at V and 5 bases at J, with 9 bases between the two ends. The CDR3 DNA follows: TGTGCCACCAGTGATCATAGACAGTATGGCTACACCTTC. This encodes CATSDHRQYGYTF.

The V and J genes are TRBV11-2 and TRBJ2-5; possible D gene TRBD2, 5 bases. V gave up 1 base and J gave up 5 bases, with 17 bases separating them. CDR1 and CDR2 (germline): SGHAT, FQNNGV. This CDR3 is built from 16 residues. The CDR3 region is CASSLVSAAGEETQYF. In DNA form, the CDR3 reads TGTGCCAGCAGCTTAGTCTCAGCGGCCGGGGAGGAGACCCAGTACTTC. Full variable domain (remainder filled in from reference TRBV11-2 and TRBJ2-5): EAGVAQSPRYKIIEKRQSVAFWCNPISGHATLYWYQQILGQGPKLLIQFQNNGVVDDSQLPKDRFSAERLKGVDSTLKIQPAKLEDSAVYLCASSLVSAAGEETQYFGPGTRLLVL.

The rearrangement uses TRBV7-6 and TRBJ1-5; tentatively, D is TRBD1 (5 bases). The CDR3 length is 16 residues. Germline V gives CDR1 SGHVS, CDR2 FNYEAQ. The V end lost 1 base, the J end lost 2 bases, and 12 bases lay between the germline ends. DNA of the CDR3: TGTGCCAGCAGCTTAGTCGTGGGGGGTGGCAATCAGCCCCAGCATTTT. This encodes CASSLVVGGGNQPQHF.

This clonotype has at least ten counts. This chain connects TRBV4-2 to TRBJ2-3; the match to TRBD2 covers 8 bases. Germline values: CDR1 LGHNA, CDR2 YNFKEQ. The CDR3 has 15 residues. With 10 bases clipped from V and 0 bases from J, the junction kept 9 bases outside the gene matches. For the CDR3, the DNA is TGTGCCACCCGACTAGCGTGGGATAGCACAGATACGCAGTATTTT. Amino acid sequence: CATRLAWDSTDTQYF.

This clonotype has ten or more counts. V usage is TRBV4-1 and J usage is TRBJ1-2; D remains unclear. The CDR3 is made up of 12 amino acids. Germline-derived CDR1 and CDR2 are MGHRA and YSYEKL. The ends were cut back, 0 bases at V and 6 bases at J, with 5 bases in the middle. CDR3 coding DNA: TGCGCCAGCAGCCAAGAGGGTGATGGCTACACCTTC. It encodes CASSQEGDGYTF.

This clonotype has at least ten counts. The gene calls are TRBV20-1 and TRBJ2-7; 11 bases line up with TRBD2. CDR3 length equals 15 residues. The trim removed 0 bases at V and 1 base at J, leaving 2 bases unmatched. The germline gives CDR1 DFQATT, CDR2 SNEGSKA (reference sequence). The CDR3 region has the DNA TGCAGTGCTAGAGAACTAGCGGGAGAGTCCTACGAGCAGTACTTC. This encodes CSARELAGESYEQYF.

As regards this clonotype: A much larger clonotype is one base distant, so this may be a read error. The chain employs TRBV19 and TRBJ2-5; D gene uncertain. The germline gives CDR1 LNHDA, CDR2 SQIVND (reference sequence). The CDR3 extends over 11 amino acids. The CDR3 sequence is CASGIQKTQYF. CDR3 coding DNA: TGTGCCAGTGGTATACAAAAGACCCAGTACTTC.

This clonotype has only one observation. One end of the junction does not line up with germline, which may come from a read error. J is TRBJ2-2 and V is TRBV7-3; 10 positions agree with TRBD2. The CDR3 loop spans 13 amino acids. Germline CDR1 and CDR2: SGHTA and FQGTGA. This CDR3 is CASSPSQRGGLFF. DNA for the CDR3: TGTGCCAGCAGCCCTTCCCAGCGGGGGGGGCTGTTTTTT.

The genes are TRBV19 and TRBJ2-6; weak D call: TRBD1 (6 bases). Germline-derived CDR1 and CDR2 are LNHDA and SQIVND (reference sequence). The CDR3 sequence is 16 residues long. Trimming removed 6 bases at V and 0 bases at J, with 12 bases between. CDR3 loop: CASSQGLCSGANVLTF. The CDR3 region has the DNA TGTGCCAGTAGCCAGGGGCTGTGCTCTGGGGCCAACGTCCTGACTTTC.

This rearrangement joins TRBV3-1 to TRBJ2-2, with 8 bases identical to TRBD1. CDR1 and CDR2 (germline): LGHDT, YNNKEL (reference sequence). The ends lost 3 bases at V and 7 bases at J; junction bases unmatched: 10. The CDR3 has 16 residues. This CDR3 is CASSQVRTGYIGELFF. The CDR3 region has the DNA TGTGCCAGCAGCCAGGTACGGACAGGGTACATCGGGGAGCTGTTTTTT.

V gene TRBV10-3 combines with J gene TRBJ2-3; 8 bases line up with TRBD1. After removal of 6 bases from V and 10 bases from J, the junction contained 6 bases not matched to a gene. The CDR3 contains 12 residues. Germline CDR1 ENHRY, CDR2 SYGVKD. The CDR3, as DNA: TGTGCCATCAGCCAGACAGGGGCGGCGCAGTATTTT. It is translated as CAISQTGAAQYF.

This clonotype was detected many times. This rearrangement joins TRBV5-1 to TRBJ2-2; 13 positions match TRBD2. Per germline, CDR1 SGHRS and CDR2 YFSETQ. The CDR3 runs to 15 residues. V lost 1 base, J lost 6 bases, and 0 bases stayed unmatched. The CDR3 region is CASSLTSGRAGELFF. CDR3 bases: TGCGCCAGCAGCTTGACTAGCGGGAGGGCCGGGGAGCTGTTTTTT. The full variable domain, completed using reference TRBV5-1 and TRBJ2-2, is KAGVTQTPRYLIKTRGQQVTLSCSPISGHRSVSWYQQTPGQGLQFLFEYFSETQRNKGNFPGRFSGRQFSNSRSEMNVSTLELGDSALYLCASSLTSGRAGELFFGEGSRLTVL.